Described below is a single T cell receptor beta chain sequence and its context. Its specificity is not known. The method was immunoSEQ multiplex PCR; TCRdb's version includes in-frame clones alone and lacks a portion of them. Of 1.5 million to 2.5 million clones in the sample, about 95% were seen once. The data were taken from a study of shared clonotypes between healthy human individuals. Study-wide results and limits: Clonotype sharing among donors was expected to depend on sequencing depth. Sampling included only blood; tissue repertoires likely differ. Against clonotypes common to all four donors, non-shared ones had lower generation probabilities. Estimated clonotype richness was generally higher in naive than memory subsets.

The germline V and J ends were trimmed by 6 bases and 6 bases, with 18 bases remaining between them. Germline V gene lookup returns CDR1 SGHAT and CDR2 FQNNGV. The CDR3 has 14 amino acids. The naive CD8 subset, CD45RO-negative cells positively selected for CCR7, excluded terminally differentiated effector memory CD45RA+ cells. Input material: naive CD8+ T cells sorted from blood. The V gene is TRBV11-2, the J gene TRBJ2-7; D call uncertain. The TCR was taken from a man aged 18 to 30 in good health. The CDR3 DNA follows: TGTGCCAGCAGTCCCTATAGGACGGCCCGCGAGCAGTACTTC. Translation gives CASSPYRTAREQYF.